This TCR beta chain was profiled in a study of blood T cell repertoires in COVID-19. J was trimmed by 6 bases and V by 4 bases; bases with no gene match: 5. Germline V lookup: CDR1 SGHAT, CDR2 FQNNGV. The CDR3 extends over 15 amino acids. Original processing notes: From reference gene primer amplification, estimates of nucleated cell counts were derived. TCRdb's table, derived via immunoSEQ multiplex PCR, lists solely in-frame clones and lacks some. D and trimming come from the DNA, and the V and J calls and clone size come from that table. The table lists around 50,000 clones, approximately 87% of them singletons.

The TCR sequence derives from a human donor in a cohort sampled during active COVID-19. Sequenced input: peripheral blood. The chain carries TRBV11-2 and TRBJ2-1, with 11 nucleotides matching TRBD1. CDR3 DNA: TGTGCCAGCAGCTACGGGACAGGGGGGGTCAATGAGCAGTTCTTC. It codes for CASSYGTGGVNEQFF.